The rows below give T cell receptor beta chains drawn from one sample of a study of spatial heterogeneity in lung cancer. TCRdb re-called the 5' RACE reads with MiXCR, one entry per CDR3 protein. The table shows under 30,000 distinct CDR3 sequences, with about 3% occurring only once. The sequences come from PBMCs, collected at surgery. These TCRs come from a female donor with early-stage non-small cell lung cancer. The CDR3 runs from the conserved cysteine through the conserved F or W. The D gene is left open where the match is weak. The size field is filled for only some rows; it gives once, few, many or a size class.

d_call,clone_size,v_call,j_call,cdr3_aa,cdr3_nt
TRBD2,many,TRBV20-1,TRBJ2-1,CSARTGTSGSDEQFF,TGCAGTGCTAGAACCGGGACTAGCGGGAGTGATGAGCAGTTCTTC
.,many,TRBV7-2,TRBJ1-2,CASSLIQGVYGYTF,TGTGCCAGCAGCTTAATCCAGGGCGTCTATGGCTACACCTTC
.,many,TRBV6-1,TRBJ1-4,CASSPRFQVYEKLFF,TGTGCCAGCAGCCCAAGATTCCAGGTCTATGAAAAACTGTTTTTT
.,many,TRBV10-3,TRBJ1-2,CAISESGGEGYGYTF,TGTGCCATCAGTGAGTCGGGCGGCGAGGGGTATGGCTACACCTTC
.,.,TRBV5-6,TRBJ1-6,CASSLPNSPLHF,TGTGCCAGCAGCTTGCCTAATTCACCCCTCCACTTT
.,many,TRBV5-4,TRBJ2-1,CASSGDGNEQFF,TGTGCCAGCAGCGGGGATGGCAATGAGCAGTTCTTC
.,many,TRBV10-2,TRBJ2-7,CASSESLIRSYEQYF,TGCGCCAGCAGTGAGTCGCTGATCCGCTCCTACGAGCAGTACTTC
TRBD1,many,TRBV20-1,TRBJ1-5,CSARGTGSDSNQPQHF,TGCAGTGCTAGAGGGACAGGGTCTGATAGCAATCAGCCCCAGCATTTT
.,many,TRBV18,TRBJ2-7,CASSPWEGDGEQYF,TGTGCCAGCTCACCCTGGGAGGGGGATGGGGAGCAGTACTTC
.,.,TRBV6-6,TRBJ1-5,CASRYPVSNQPQHF,TGTGCCAGCAGGTACCCCGTTAGCAATCAGCCCCAGCATTTT
.,many,TRBV28,TRBJ1-5,CASSFWGLGQWNGPQHF,TGTGCCAGCAGTTTTTGGGGACTAGGACAGTGGAATGGGCCCCAGCATTTT
.,many,TRBV6-1,TRBJ2-3,CASSVGLANPIQYF,TGTGCCAGCAGTGTAGGGCTAGCGAATCCAATACAGTATTTT
.,many,TRBV28,TRBJ1-2,CASLWGYGYTF,TGTGCCAGTCTCTGGGGATATGGCTACACCTTC
TRBD2,few,TRBV9,TRBJ2-7,CASPGTSETSYEQYF,TGTGCCAGCCCAGGGACTAGCGAGACCTCCTACGAGCAGTACTTC
TRBD1,.,TRBV27,TRBJ2-1,CASSSTGQGRINEQFF,TGTGCCAGCAGTTCCACGGGACAGGGGCGGATCAATGAGCAGTTCTTC
TRBD2,many,TRBV7-9,TRBJ2-7,CASSSSGASYEQYF,TGTGCCAGCAGTTCTAGCGGGGCCTCCTACGAGCAGTACTTC
.,many,TRBV20-1,TRBJ2-1,CSARAFDYNEQFF,TGCAGTGCCCGAGCGTTTGACTACAATGAGCAGTTCTTC
.,few,TRBV5-4,TRBJ2-7,CASSSRAEGGEQYF,TGTGCCAGCAGCTCGAGGGCGGAGGGGGGCGAGCAGTACTTC
.,few,TRBV20-1,TRBJ2-1,CSARAPHNGEQFF,TGCAGTGCTAGAGCCCCCCACAATGGTGAGCAGTTCTTC
.,many,TRBV5-1,TRBJ1-1,CASSGEVEAFF,TGCGCCAGCAGCGGAGAAGTTGAAGCTTTCTTT
TRBD2,many,TRBV7-6,TRBJ2-1,CASSLVVDLREGKYEQFF,TGTGCCAGCAGCTTAGTTGTTGATTTGCGGGAGGGGAAGTATGAGCAGTTCTTC
.,.,TRBV11-2,TRBJ2-3,CASSLGDHGDTQYF,TGTGCCAGCAGCTTAGGGGATCACGGGGATACGCAGTATTTT
.,.,TRBV12-3/TRBV12-4,TRBJ1-2,CASSLDGARHYGYTF,TGTGCCAGCAGTTTAGATGGCGCGCGTCACTATGGCTACACCTTC
.,many,TRBV6-7,TRBJ2-1,CASSSPSNEQFF,TGTGCCAGCAGTTCTCCGTCAAATGAGCAGTTCTTC
.,many,TRBV7-9,TRBJ1-1,CASSLRAGVGTEAFF,TGTGCCAGCAGCTTAAGGGCAGGGGTTGGGACTGAAGCTTTCTTT
TRBD2,.,TRBV12-3/TRBV12-4,TRBJ2-1,CASNFGTSGRKYNEQFF,TGTGCCAGCAACTTCGGGACTAGCGGGAGGAAATACAATGAGCAGTTCTTC
.,many,TRBV4-2,TRBJ2-7,CVSSPGSSYEQYF,TGTGTCAGCAGCCCGGGCAGCTCCTACGAGCAGTACTTC
.,few,TRBV2,TRBJ2-3,CASSPRGSAADTQYF,TGTGCCAGCAGTCCCCGGGGTAGCGCCGCAGATACGCAGTATTTT
.,many,TRBV11-3,TRBJ2-3,CASSPRQGRVDTQYF,TGTGCCAGCAGCCCCCGGCAGGGCCGAGTGGATACGCAGTATTTT
TRBD1,many,TRBV4-1,TRBJ1-2,CASSQDRGWDGYTF,TGCGCCAGCAGCCAGGACAGGGGGTGGGATGGCTACACCTTC